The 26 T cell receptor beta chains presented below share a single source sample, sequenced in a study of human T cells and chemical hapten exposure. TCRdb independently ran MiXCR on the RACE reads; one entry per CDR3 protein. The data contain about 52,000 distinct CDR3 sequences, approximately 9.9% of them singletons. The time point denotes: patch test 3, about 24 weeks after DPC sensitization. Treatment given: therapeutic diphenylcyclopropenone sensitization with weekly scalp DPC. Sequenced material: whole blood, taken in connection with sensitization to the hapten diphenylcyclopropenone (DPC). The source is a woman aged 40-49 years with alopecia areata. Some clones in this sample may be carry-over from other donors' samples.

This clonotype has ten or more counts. The CDR3 DNA reads TGTGCCAGCTCAGGCTCTTTCTCCGGAGGGGGGGTGAACACTGAAGCTTTCTTT. It yields the protein CASSGSFSGGGVNTEAFF. The V gene is TRBV18, the J gene TRBJ1-1; D might be TRBD1 (6 bases). The germline V gene encodes CDR1 KGHSH and CDR2 LQKENI. Trimming cost V 5 bases and J 0 bases, with 22 bases left between them. The CDR3 is 18 residues long.

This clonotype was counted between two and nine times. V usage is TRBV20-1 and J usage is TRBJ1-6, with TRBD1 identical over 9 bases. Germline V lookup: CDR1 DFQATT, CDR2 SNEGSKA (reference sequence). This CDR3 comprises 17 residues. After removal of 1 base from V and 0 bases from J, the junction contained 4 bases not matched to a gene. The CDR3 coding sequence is TGCAGTGCTAGAGGGGGACAGGGAAGCTCCTATAATTCACCCCTCCACTTT. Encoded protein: CSARGGQGSSYNSPLHF.

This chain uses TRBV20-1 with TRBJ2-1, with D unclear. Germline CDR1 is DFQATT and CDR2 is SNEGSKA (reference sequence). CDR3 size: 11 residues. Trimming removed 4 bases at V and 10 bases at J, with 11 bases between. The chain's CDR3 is CSANSGVEQFF. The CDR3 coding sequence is TGCAGTGCTAACTCTGGGGTGGAGCAGTTCTTC.

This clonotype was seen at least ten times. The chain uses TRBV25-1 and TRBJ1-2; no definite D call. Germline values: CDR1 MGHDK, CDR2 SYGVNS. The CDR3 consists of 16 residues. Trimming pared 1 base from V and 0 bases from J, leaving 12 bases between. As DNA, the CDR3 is TGTGCCAGCAGTGAATCGGCAGATTCAGCTAACTATGGCTACACCTTC. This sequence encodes CASSESADSANYGYTF.

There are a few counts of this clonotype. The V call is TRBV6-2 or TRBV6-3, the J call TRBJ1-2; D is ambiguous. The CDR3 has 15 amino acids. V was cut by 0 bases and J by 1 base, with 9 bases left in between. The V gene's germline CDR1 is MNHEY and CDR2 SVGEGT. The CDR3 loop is CASSYSPAGNYGYTF. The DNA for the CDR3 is TGTGCCAGCAGTTACTCTCCGGCGGGTAACTATGGCTACACCTTC.

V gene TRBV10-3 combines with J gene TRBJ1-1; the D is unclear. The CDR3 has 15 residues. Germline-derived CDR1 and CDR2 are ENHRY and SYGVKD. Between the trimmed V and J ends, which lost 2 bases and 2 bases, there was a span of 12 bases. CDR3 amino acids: CAISEIAVLNTEAFF. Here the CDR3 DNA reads TGTGCCATCAGTGAGATAGCTGTCCTTAACACTGAAGCTTTCTTT.

CDR3: CASSPTRQAVLEQYF. CDR3 bases: TGTGCCAGCTCACCAACGAGACAGGCCGTCCTGGAGCAGTACTTC. The chain employs TRBV18 and TRBJ2-7; D may be TRBD1 (6 bases). The V end was cut by 2 bases, the J end by 7 bases, with 18 bases between. The CDR3 runs 15 residues. The germline V gene encodes CDR1 KGHSH and CDR2 LQKENI.

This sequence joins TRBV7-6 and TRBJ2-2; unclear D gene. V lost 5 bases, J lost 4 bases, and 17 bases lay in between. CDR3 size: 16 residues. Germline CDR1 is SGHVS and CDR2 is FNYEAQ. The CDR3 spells CASSPARQAATGELFF. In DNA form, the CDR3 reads TGTGCCAGCAGCCCGGCCAGGCAGGCCGCCACCGGGGAGCTGTTTTTT.

CDR3 nucleotides: TGTGCCAGCAGCCAGGGGGGGAACTATGGCTACACCTTC. This gives the protein CASSQGGNYGYTF. V is TRBV4-2 and J is TRBJ1-2, with D tentatively TRBD1 (5 bases). Germline V gives CDR1 LGHNA, CDR2 YNFKEQ. With 3 bases removed from V and 2 bases from J, the gap between germline ends came to 7 bases. The length of the CDR3 is 13 residues.

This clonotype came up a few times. CDR3 amino acids: CASSSTLRLAGTGELFF. DNA of the CDR3: TGTGCCAGCAGCTCCACACTCAGACTAGCCGGGACCGGGGAGCTGTTTTTT. The J gene is TRBJ2-2, the V gene TRBV7-6; 7 bases agree with TRBD2. Trimming removed 4 bases from V and 5 bases from J; junction bases left unmatched: 13. Germline V CDR1 and CDR2: SGHVS, FNYEAQ. This CDR3 comprises 17 residues.

The CDR3 DNA is TGTGCCAGCAGCTTAACCGGGGATCAGCCCCAGCATTTT. It codes for CASSLTGDQPQHF. The rearrangement links TRBV7-6 to TRBJ1-5, with no clear D. Germline V CDR1 and CDR2: SGHVS, FNYEAQ. The CDR3 runs 13 residues. V was trimmed by 2 bases and J by 5 bases, leaving 7 bases between them.

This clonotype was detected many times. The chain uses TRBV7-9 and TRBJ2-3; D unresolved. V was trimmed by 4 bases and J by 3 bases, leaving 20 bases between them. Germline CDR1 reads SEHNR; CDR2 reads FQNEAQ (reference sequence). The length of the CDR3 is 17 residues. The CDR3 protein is CASSSPPTDLGTDTQYF. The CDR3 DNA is TGTGCCAGCAGCTCCCCTCCAACGGACCTGGGAACAGATACGCAGTATTTT.

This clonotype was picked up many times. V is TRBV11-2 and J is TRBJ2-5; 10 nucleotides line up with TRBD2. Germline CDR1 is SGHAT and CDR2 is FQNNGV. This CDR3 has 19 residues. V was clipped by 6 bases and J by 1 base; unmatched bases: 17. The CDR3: CASSSIGGTSVEIQETQYF. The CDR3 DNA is TGTGCCAGCAGTTCAATCGGCGGGACTAGCGTCGAGATCCAAGAGACCCAGTACTTC.

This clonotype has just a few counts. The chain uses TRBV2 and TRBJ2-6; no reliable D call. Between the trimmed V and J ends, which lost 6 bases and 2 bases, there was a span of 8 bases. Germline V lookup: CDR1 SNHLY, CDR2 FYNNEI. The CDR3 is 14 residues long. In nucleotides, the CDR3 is TGTGCCAGCAGGGGGTTTGCTGGGGCCAACGTCCTGACTTTC. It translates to CASRGFAGANVLTF.

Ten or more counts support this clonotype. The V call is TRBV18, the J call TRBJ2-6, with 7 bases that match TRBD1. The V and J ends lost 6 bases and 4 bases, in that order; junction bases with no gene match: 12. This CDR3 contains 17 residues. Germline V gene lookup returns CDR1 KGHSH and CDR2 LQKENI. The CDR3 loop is CASSNLEGALGANVLTF. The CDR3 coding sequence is TGTGCCAGCTCCAACCTAGAGGGGGCGCTCGGGGCCAACGTCCTGACTTTC.

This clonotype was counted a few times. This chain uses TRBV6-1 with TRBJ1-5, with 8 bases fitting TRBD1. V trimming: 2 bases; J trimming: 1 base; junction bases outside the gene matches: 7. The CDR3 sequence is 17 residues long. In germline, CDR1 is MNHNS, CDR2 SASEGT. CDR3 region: CASSERNWTGSNQPQHF. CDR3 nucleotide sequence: TGTGCCAGCAGTGAACGAAACTGGACAGGGAGCAATCAGCCCCAGCATTTT.

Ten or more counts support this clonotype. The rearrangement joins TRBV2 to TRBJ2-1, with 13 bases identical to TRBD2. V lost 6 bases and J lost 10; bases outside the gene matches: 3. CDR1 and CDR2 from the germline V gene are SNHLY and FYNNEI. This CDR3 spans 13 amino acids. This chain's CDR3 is CASSSLAGGEQFF. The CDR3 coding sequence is TGTGCCAGCAGCTCACTAGCGGGGGGGGAGCAGTTCTTC.

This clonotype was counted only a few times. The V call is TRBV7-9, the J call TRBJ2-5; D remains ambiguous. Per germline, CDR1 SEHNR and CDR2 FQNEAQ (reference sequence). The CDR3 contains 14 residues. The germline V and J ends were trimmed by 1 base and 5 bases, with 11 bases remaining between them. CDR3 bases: TGTGCCAGCAGCTTAGTTCAGGTCCGGGAGACCCAGTACTTC. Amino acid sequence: CASSLVQVRETQYF. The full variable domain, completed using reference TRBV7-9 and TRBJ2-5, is DTGVSQNPRHKITKRGQNVTFRCDPISEHNRLYWYRQTLGQGPEFLTYFQNEAQLEKSRLLSDRFSAERPKGSFSTLEIQRTEQGDSAMYLCASSLVQVRETQYFGPGTRLLVL.

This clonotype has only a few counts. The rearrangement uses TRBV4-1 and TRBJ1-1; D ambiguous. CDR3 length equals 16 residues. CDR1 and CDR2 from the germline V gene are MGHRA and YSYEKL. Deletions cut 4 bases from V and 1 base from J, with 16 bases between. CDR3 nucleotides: TGCGCCAGCAGCCGATACACAACAGACGCGAACACTGAAGCTTTCTTT. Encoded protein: CASSRYTTDANTEAFF.

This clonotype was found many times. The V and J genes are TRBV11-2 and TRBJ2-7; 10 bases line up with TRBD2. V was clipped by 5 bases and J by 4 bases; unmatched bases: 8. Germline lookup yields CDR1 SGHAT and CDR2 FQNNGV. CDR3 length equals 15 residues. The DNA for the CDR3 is TGTGCCAGCAGCCCCTATAGCGGGGGGAATTACGAGCAGTACTTC. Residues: CASSPYSGGNYEQYF.

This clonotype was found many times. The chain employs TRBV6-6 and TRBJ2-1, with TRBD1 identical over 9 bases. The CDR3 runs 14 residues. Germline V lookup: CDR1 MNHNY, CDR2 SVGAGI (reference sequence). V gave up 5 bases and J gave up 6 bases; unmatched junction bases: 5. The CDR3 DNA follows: TGTGCCAGCAGTCCCCGACAGGGGGGCAATGAGCAGTTCTTC. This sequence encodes CASSPRQGGNEQFF.

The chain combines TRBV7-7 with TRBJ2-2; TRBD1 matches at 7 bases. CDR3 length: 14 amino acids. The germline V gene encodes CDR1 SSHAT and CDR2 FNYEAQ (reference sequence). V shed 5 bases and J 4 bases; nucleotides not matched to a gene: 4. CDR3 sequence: CASSSHRGTGELFF. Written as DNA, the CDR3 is TGTGCCAGCAGCAGCCACAGGGGCACCGGGGAGCTGTTTTTT.

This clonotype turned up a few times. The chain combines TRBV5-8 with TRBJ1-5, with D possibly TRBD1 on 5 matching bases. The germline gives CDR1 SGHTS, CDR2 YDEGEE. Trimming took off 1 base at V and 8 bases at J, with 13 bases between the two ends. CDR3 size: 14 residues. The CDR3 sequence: CASSLSGGGKPQHF. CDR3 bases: TGTGCCAGCAGCTTGTCCGGCGGGGGTAAGCCCCAGCATTTT.

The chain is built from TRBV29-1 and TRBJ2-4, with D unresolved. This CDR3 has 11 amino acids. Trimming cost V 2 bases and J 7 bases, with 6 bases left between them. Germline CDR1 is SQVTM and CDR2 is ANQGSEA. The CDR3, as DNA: TGCAGCGTTGAAAAGAAGAACATTCAGTACTTC. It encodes CSVEKKNIQYF.

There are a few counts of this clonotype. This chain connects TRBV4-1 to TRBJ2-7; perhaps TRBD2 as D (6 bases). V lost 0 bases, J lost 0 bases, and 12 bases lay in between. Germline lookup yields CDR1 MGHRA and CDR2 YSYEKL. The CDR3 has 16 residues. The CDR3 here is CASSQEKRGGSYEQYF. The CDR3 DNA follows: TGCGCCAGCAGCCAAGAGAAAAGGGGAGGCTCCTACGAGCAGTACTTC.

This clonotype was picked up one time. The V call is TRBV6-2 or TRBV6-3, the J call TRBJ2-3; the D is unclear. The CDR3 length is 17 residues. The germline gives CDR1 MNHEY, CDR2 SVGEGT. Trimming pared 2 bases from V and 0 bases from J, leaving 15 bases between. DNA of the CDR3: TGTGCCAGCAGTTACGAGATTGGCGGTGAAAGCACAGATACGCAGTATTTT. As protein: CASSYEIGGESTDTQYF.